The 22 T cell receptor beta chains listed next were all sequenced from one sample in a study of blood T cell repertoires in COVID-19 (dated by TCRdb to the early 2020s). Receptor libraries were prepared by the immunoSEQ multiplex PCR assay. TCRdb retrieved this table from immuneACCESS and kept in-frame rearrangements only. Not all clones are present; in checked studies, unresolved V genes account for under half, and no reason is known for the remainder. The table for this sample lists 90,000 to 150,000 clones; roughly four fifths of them were counted only once. In total, the top ten clones hold about 9.4% of the sample. Input material: peripheral blood. The receptors here all came from a human donor in a cohort sampled during active COVID-19.

The chain links TRBV10-1 to TRBJ1-5; TRBD1 agrees at 8 bases. Germline CDR1 is WNHNN and CDR2 is SYGVQD (reference sequence). The CDR3 length is 17 residues. The ends lost 2 bases at V and 7 bases at J; junction bases unmatched: 13. CDR3 bases: TGCGCCAGCAGTGAGGCGACAGACAGGGGTCGGTCGCAGCCCCAGCATTTT. Its translation is CASSEATDRGRSQPQHF.

The table lists this clone with a few counts. The chain has TRBV11-3 and TRBJ2-7, with a tentative D call TRBD2 (6 bases). V was shortened by 5 bases and J by 9 bases, with 11 bases between the two germline ends. CDR1 and CDR2 from the germline V gene are SGHNT and YENEEA. The CDR3 runs 11 residues. This chain's CDR3 is CASSQGGRQYF. For the CDR3, the DNA is TGTGCCAGCAGCCAAGGAGGGAGGCAGTACTTC.

This clone was seen a single time. The chain recombines TRBV6-2 or TRBV6-3 with TRBJ1-2; TRBD1 aligns across 8 bases. V trimming: 5 bases; J trimming: 4 bases; junction bases outside the gene matches: 6. CDR1 and CDR2 from the germline V gene are MNHEY and SVGEGT. The CDR3 sequence is 14 residues long. CDR3 residues: CASSTQTGVYGYTF. DNA for the CDR3: TGTGCCAGCAGTACCCAGACAGGGGTCTATGGCTACACCTTC.

The chain carries TRBV5-4 and TRBJ1-2; 7 positions match TRBD1. CDR1 and CDR2 (germline): SGHNT, YYREEE (reference sequence). The CDR3 covers 15 residues. V gave up 4 bases and J gave up 4 bases; unmatched junction bases: 10. The CDR3 loop is CASSPTKQGIYGYTF. CDR3 DNA sequence: TGTGCCAGCAGCCCCACCAAACAGGGGATCTATGGCTACACCTTC.

The V and J genes are TRBV7-2 and TRBJ2-2; 7 positions match TRBD1. Germline V lookup: CDR1 SGHTA, CDR2 FQGNSA. V lost 7 bases to trimming and J lost 4 bases; unmatched junction nucleotides: 6. CDR3 length: 14 amino acids. CDR3 in amino acids: CASITGAATGELFF. CDR3 DNA sequence: TGTGCCAGCATAACAGGGGCGGCCACCGGGGAGCTGTTTTTT.

The J gene is TRBJ2-5, the V gene TRBV4-1, with 7 bases identical to TRBD2. The CDR3 covers 16 residues. The V segment lost 1 base and the J segment 5 bases; nucleotides outside the gene matches: 10. Germline assignment: CDR1 MGHRA and CDR2 YSYEKL. The CDR3 spells CASSQGKTSFGETQYF. The CDR3 coding sequence is TGCGCCAGCAGCCAAGGGAAGACTAGCTTCGGGGAGACCCAGTACTTC.

The count of this clone is one. This chain uses TRBV28 with TRBJ2-7; D gene uncertain. The CDR3 totals 15 residues. V was trimmed by 2 bases and J by 3 bases, leaving 14 bases between them. The V gene's germline CDR1 is MDHEN and CDR2 SYDVKM. For the CDR3, the DNA is TGTGCCAGCAGTTTAATAGGATCAAGACACTACGAGCAGTACTTC. It codes for CASSLIGSRHYEQYF.

The chain uses TRBV29-1 and TRBJ2-3, with D maybe TRBD2 (5 bases). This CDR3 is built from 17 residues. The V and J ends lost 0 bases and 4 bases respectively, with 20 bases between them. Looked up from germline, CDR1 is SQVTM and CDR2 is ANQGSEA. CDR3 residues: CSVEDLRLTGKADTQYF. The CDR3 DNA is TGCAGCGTTGAAGATCTTCGGCTTACGGGGAAAGCAGATACGCAGTATTTT.

The CDR3 DNA follows: TGTGCCAGCAGCCAAGATAGAGGCGGGGGAGGCTCCTACGAGCAGTACTTC. Amino acid sequence: CASSQDRGGGGSYEQYF. The rearrangement uses TRBV14 and TRBJ2-7; 7 bases fit TRBD2. Looked up from germline, CDR1 is SGHDN and CDR2 is FVKESK. V lost 0 bases, J lost 0 bases, and 8 bases stayed unmatched. This CDR3 region has 17 residues. The entire variable domain, with the rest obtained from reference TRBV14 and TRBJ2-7, is as follows: EAGVTQFPSHSVIEKGQTVTLRCDPISGHDNLYWYRRVMGKEIKFLLHFVKESKQDESGMPNNRFLAERTGGTYSTLKVQPAELEDSGVYFCASSQDRGGGGSYEQYFGPGTRLTVT.

This clone appeared a few times. This rearrangement joins TRBV25-1 to TRBJ2-7, with 12 bases fitting TRBD2. Germline trimming cut 2 bases from V and 2 bases from J; bases unmatched to any gene: 1. CDR3 length: 15 amino acids. From germline, CDR1 is MGHDK and CDR2 SYGVNS. CDR3 in DNA: TGTGCCAGCAGTGAACTAGCGGGAGGGACCTACGAGCAGTACTTC. As protein: CASSELAGGTYEQYF.

The chain links TRBV5-1 to TRBJ2-2; 12 bases line up with TRBD2. In germline, CDR1 is SGHRS, CDR2 YFSETQ. Losses at the gene ends were 5 bases for V and 0 bases for J; bases not matched to a gene: 5. The CDR3 length is 17 residues. The CDR3 loop is CASRQGLAGTNTGELFF. CDR3 bases: TGCGCCAGCAGACAGGGACTAGCGGGTACGAACACCGGGGAGCTGTTTTTT.

The rearrangement uses TRBV12-3 or TRBV12-4 and TRBJ1-5; TRBD1 agrees at 8 bases. The CDR3 runs 13 residues. V lost 5 bases to trimming and J lost 6 bases; unmatched junction nucleotides: 3. The CDR3 region has the DNA TGTGCCAGCAGTGGGCAGGGGGCTCAGCCCCAGCATTTT. It codes for CASSGQGAQPQHF.

This rearrangement joins TRBV7-9 to TRBJ1-1; 8 nucleotides match TRBD1. Trimming at V came to 6 bases and at J to 10 bases, leaving 16 bases not matched to a gene. This CDR3 is 15 amino acids long. From germline, CDR1 is SEHNR and CDR2 FQNEAQ (reference sequence). The CDR3 DNA sequence: TGTGCCAGCAGTCTAGACGCAGGGGGCGCGTTTACAGCTTTCTTT. Translation: CASSLDAGGAFTAFF.

The rearrangement joins TRBV7-2 to TRBJ2-3; 11 bases line up with TRBD2. CDR1 and CDR2 (germline): SGHTA, FQGNSA. The CDR3 has 17 amino acids. The V and J ends lost 5 bases and 2 bases, in that order; junction bases with no gene match: 9. In DNA, the CDR3 is TGTGCCAGCAGCACCCGACTAGCGGGGAGTGTCACAGATACGCAGTATTTT. It translates to CASSTRLAGSVTDTQYF.

The chain recombines TRBV27 with TRBJ1-2; 7 bases agree with TRBD1. V lost 5 bases, J lost 0 bases, and 3 bases stayed unmatched. The germline gives CDR1 MNHEY, CDR2 SMNVEV (reference sequence). The CDR3 has 14 amino acids. CDR3 sequence reads: CASSRTGPNYGYTF. CDR3 coding DNA: TGTGCCAGCAGTCGGACAGGTCCTAACTATGGCTACACCTTC.

The rearrangement uses TRBV7-6 and TRBJ2-1, with 8 bases matching TRBD1. V lost 5 bases to trimming and J lost 9 bases; unmatched junction nucleotides: 12. Per germline, CDR1 SGHVS and CDR2 FNYEAQ. The CDR3 is 15 residues long. CDR3 residues: CASSPRGSGGGEQFF. The CDR3 DNA reads TGTGCCAGCAGCCCCAGAGGGTCAGGGGGCGGTGAGCAGTTCTTC.

The rearrangement uses TRBV7-9 and TRBJ2-7, with D unclear. Trimming stripped 6 bases from V and 7 bases from J, with 13 bases between. Germline lookup yields CDR1 SEHNR and CDR2 FQNEAQ (reference sequence). This CDR3 is built from 12 residues. As DNA, the CDR3 is TGTGCCAGCAGGACTGGAGACGCAGAGCAGTACTTC. It encodes CASRTGDAEQYF.

The chain uses TRBV7-9 and TRBJ2-2; a weak D match, TRBD2 (5 bases). Trimming removed 6 bases from V and 4 bases from J, with 9 bases in between. Germline loops: CDR1 SEHNR, CDR2 FQNEAQ (reference sequence). The CDR3 is made up of 13 amino acids. CDR3 DNA: TGTGCCAGCAGGGGTGAGGGCACCGGGGAGCTGTTTTTT. Its protein is CASRGEGTGELFF.

The V and J genes are TRBV5-6 and TRBJ1-3, with a possible D match to TRBD1 (6 bases). Trimming removed 1 base at V and 3 bases at J, with 11 bases between. Germline V gives CDR1 SGHDT, CDR2 YYEEEE. The CDR3 loop spans 15 amino acids. The DNA for the CDR3 is TGTGCCAGCAGCTTGATGTCAGGGGTTGGAAACACCATATATTTT. It codes for CASSLMSGVGNTIYF.

This chain connects TRBV5-4 to TRBJ1-2; TRBD1 aligns across 7 bases. Trimming removed 6 bases from V and 3 bases from J; junction bases left unmatched: 8. CDR1 and CDR2 from the germline V gene are SGHNT and YYREEE (reference sequence). This CDR3 is built from 14 residues. CDR3: CASTNFGQDYGYTF. DNA for the CDR3: TGTGCCAGCACGAACTTTGGACAGGACTATGGCTACACCTTC.

The table lists this clone with a few counts. This sequence joins TRBV29-1 and TRBJ1-2, with unresolved D. V shed 7 bases and J shed 4 bases, with 10 bases lying between them. The V gene's germline CDR1 is SQVTM and CDR2 ANQGSEA. There are 11 residues in the CDR3. The CDR3 sequence: CSGRDTYGYTF. The CDR3 nucleotides are TGCAGCGGCCGGGATACCTATGGCTACACCTTC.

The chain carries TRBV27 and TRBJ2-7; TRBD2 might be the D (5 bases). Germline V CDR1 and CDR2: MNHEY, SMNVEV (reference sequence). V gave up 6 bases and J gave up 6 bases, with 18 bases separating them. This CDR3 has 14 amino acids. The CDR3 is CASSRTGPEGEQYF. DNA of the CDR3: TGTGCCAGCAGCAGAACCGGGCCTGAGGGCGAGCAGTACTTC.